This T cell receptor (beta chain) appears in the sequencing data of a study of tumor and adjacent non-tumor tissue in lung cancer. About the research overall: The cohort had 12 to 13 adenocarcinoma, a couple of squamous cell and 1 small cell patients.

V dropped 8 bases and J dropped 8; count of bases not matched to a gene: 20. This CDR3 is built from 17 residues. Germline lookup yields CDR1 MNHEY and CDR2 SVGAGI. Overall study results and limits: Compared with tumor, normal lung showed significantly lower TCR diversity.

The library came from three nested PCR rounds adapted from ARM-PCR protocols. TCRdb re-analysed the multiplex PCR reads in MiXCR, keeping a single row per CDR3 protein. The sample has more than 95,000 distinct CDR3 sequences; 66% are singletons. The template was RNA from unsorted bulk tissue. As for this clonotype: The antigen remains undetermined.

Material for sequencing was lung tumor tissue. The V gene is TRBV6-5, the J gene TRBJ2-7, with 11 bases matching TRBD2. The receptor was isolated from a man aged 25 to 40 with non-small cell lung cancer. CDR3 region: CASWEPFTGTSGLKQYF. The CDR3, as DNA: TGTGCCAGCTGGGAACCCTTCACCGGGACTAGCGGTCTCAAGCAGTACTTC.